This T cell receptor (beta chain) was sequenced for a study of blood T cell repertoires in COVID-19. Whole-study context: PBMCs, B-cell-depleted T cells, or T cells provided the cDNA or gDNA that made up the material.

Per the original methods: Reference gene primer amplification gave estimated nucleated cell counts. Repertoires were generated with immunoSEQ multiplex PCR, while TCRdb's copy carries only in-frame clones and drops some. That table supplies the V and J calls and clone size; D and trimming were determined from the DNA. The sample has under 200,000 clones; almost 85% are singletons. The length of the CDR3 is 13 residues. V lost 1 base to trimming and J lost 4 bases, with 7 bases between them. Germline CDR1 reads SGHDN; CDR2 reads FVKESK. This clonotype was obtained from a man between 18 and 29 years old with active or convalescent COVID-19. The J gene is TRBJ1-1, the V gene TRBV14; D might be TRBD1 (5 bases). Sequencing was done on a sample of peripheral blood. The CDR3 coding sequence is TGTGCCAGCAGCCAAGCGGGGGGCACTGAAGCTTTCTTT. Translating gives CASSQAGGTEAFF.